This entry lists 9 T cell receptor beta chains sequenced from one sample in a study of blood T cell repertoires in COVID-19. Assay: immunoSEQ multiplex PCR; the TCRdb copy retains only in-frame clones and omits some. The profile covers some 450,000 clones, with around 90% appearing a single time and roughly 0.78% taken by the ten largest. The sequenced material came from peripheral blood. All receptors come from a man between 18 and 35 years old with COVID-19, enrolled during active disease.

The rearrangement uses TRBV5-6 and TRBJ1-1, with a tentative D call TRBD1 (6 bases). Trimming pared 4 bases from V and 2 bases from J, leaving 12 bases between. Germline V gene sequence: CDR1 SGHDT, CDR2 YYEEEE. CDR3 length: 14 residues. Written as DNA, the CDR3 is TGTGCCAGCAGCCCAGGGGCACTAAACACTGAAGCTTTCTTT. This encodes CASSPGALNTEAFF.

The genes are TRBV30 and TRBJ1-1; D gene unclear. CDR3 length: 13 amino acids. Germline V CDR1 and CDR2: GTSNPN, SVGIG (reference sequence). Trimming stripped 0 bases from V and 1 base from J, with 6 bases between. The CDR3, as DNA: TGTGCCTGGAGTGTGGCAGAGAACACTGAAGCTTTCTTT. Translating it yields CAWSVAENTEAFF.

The chain links TRBV7-9 to TRBJ2-7; 11 nucleotides line up with TRBD1. CDR1 SEHNR and CDR2 FQNEAQ come from the germline V gene (reference sequence). This CDR3 has 14 residues. After removal of 5 bases from V and 6 bases from J, the junction contained 6 bases not matched to a gene. The CDR3 is CASSDSGTGGEQYF. CDR3 bases: TGTGCCAGCAGCGACTCCGGGACAGGGGGCGAGCAGTACTTC.

The chain joins TRBV19 to TRBJ1-5; TRBD1 is a possible D gene (6 bases). Germline V gene data show CDR1 as LNHDA and CDR2 as SQIVND (reference sequence). The CDR3 sequence is 15 residues long. Trimming left V 5 bases short and J 5 bases short, with 16 bases between. Here the CDR3 reads CASSPRDTTYQPQHF. The DNA of the CDR3 is TGTGCCAGTAGTCCTCGGGACACCACCTATCAGCCCCAGCATTTT.

The chain combines TRBV9 with TRBJ2-1; D not resolved. Germline-derived CDR1 and CDR2 are SGDLS and YYNGEE. V was cut by 0 bases and J by 10 bases, with 11 bases left in between. This CDR3 region has 13 residues. As DNA, the CDR3 is TGTGCCAGCAGCGTAGCCGTAGCTTGGGAGCAGTTCTTC. Its protein product is CASSVAVAWEQFF.

The chain has TRBV11-2 and TRBJ2-2; a possible D gene is TRBD2 (7 bases). This CDR3 contains 15 residues. The germline V gene encodes CDR1 SGHAT and CDR2 FQNNGV. V was clipped by 5 bases and J by 7 bases, with 17 bases between them. In DNA, the CDR3 is TGTGCCAGCAGCACCCGAGGGGGGGTCGGCGGGGAGCTGTTTTTT. This codes for CASSTRGGVGGELFF.

CDR3 region: CASLREWGEQYF. The CDR3, as DNA: TGTGCCAGCCTCCGGGAGTGGGGCGAGCAGTACTTC. This rearrangement joins TRBV6-5 to TRBJ2-7, with TRBD2 as a possible D gene (6 bases). The ends were cut back, 8 bases at V and 6 bases at J, with 14 bases in the middle. Germline CDR1 is MNHEY and CDR2 is SVGAGI. The CDR3 runs 12 residues.

The chain has TRBV4-1 and TRBJ2-7; TRBD2 agrees at 8 bases. CDR1 and CDR2 from the germline V gene are MGHRA and YSYEKL. V gave up 1 base and J gave up 10 bases; unmatched junction bases: 18. This CDR3 is built from 17 residues. The CDR3 DNA is TGCGCCAGCAGCCAAGTCGGGGGTAGCGGGACCCAAAGCCTACAGTACTTC. Encoded protein: CASSQVGGSGTQSLQYF.

The genes are TRBV5-4 and TRBJ2-2; D gene unclear. The CDR3 length is 14 residues. Germline values: CDR1 SGHNT, CDR2 YYREEE (reference sequence). V was pared by 3 bases and J by 6 bases, with 12 bases between. CDR3: CASSSLLKPGELFF. Here the CDR3 DNA reads TGTGCCAGCAGCTCCCTCCTCAAGCCCGGGGAGCTGTTTTTT.